The clone carrying this T cell receptor beta chain has only a few counts. Its cognate antigen is unknown. This record belongs to a study of cytomegalovirus exposure and HLA in healthy donors. Overall study context: From about 180 million T cells, an earlier analysis saw roughly 120 million unique TCR beta sequences. Study-wide findings and caveats: Differences between HLA loci emerged in a later analysis of TCR association rates, with DRB1 most and HLA-C fewest. Highly shared variants forming one cluster were likely a sequencing artifact.

It was with 60 Vbeta and 13 Jbeta primers that the PCR ran. Libraries were prepared by immunoSEQ multiplex PCR; TCRdb keeps only in-frame clonotypes and omits some of them. The sample includes fewer than 250,000 clones, 70% to 75% of them seen just once. CDR3 length: 14 amino acids. Trimming cost V 2 bases and J 1 base, with 8 bases left between them. Germline V gives CDR1 SGHAT, CDR2 FQNNGV. The TCR originated in a man aged 30-40 years in good health and CMV-seropositive. Sequenced: PBMCs. The rearrangement links TRBV11-2 to TRBJ1-1; no definite D call. The DNA for the CDR3 is TGTGCCAGCAGCTTATTGTTCCGGAACACTGAAGCTTTCTTT. This gives the protein CASSLLFRNTEAFF.